Sequencing of this T cell receptor (beta chain) was carried out in a study of blood T cell repertoires in COVID-19 (dated by TCRdb to 2018 to 2020). Regarding the research as a whole: The collaborator samples originated in the United States, Italy and Spain and spanned the acute and convalescent phases of COVID-19. Sample metadata almost always included a de-identified subject ID, COVID-19 status, age in years and sex. A freely available public database, intended as a resource for researchers studying the immune response to SARS-CoV-2, is where the repertoires were released. Where available, HLA class I and class II types were taken from metadata supplied by the sample provider and were not determined by assay-based typing. Deeply sampled blood TCRbeta repertoires from subjects exposed to, actively infected with, or recovered from COVID-19 were included in the dataset. The material from the prospective study consisted of cDNA or gDNA derived from T cells, B-cell-depleted T cells, or PBMCs. The samples were drawn from two sources: the first 160 participants of the ongoing ImmuneRACE study, and about 1,300 subjects contributed by 6 global collaborators.

TCRbeta CDR3 regions were amplified from genomic DNA by means of the immunoSEQ Assay, a bias-controlled multiplex PCR. In the authors' own workflow: Nucleated cell counts per sample were estimated from amplification of reference gene primers within the assay. To quantify the absolute abundance of each unique TCRbeta CDR3 rearrangement, sequence reads were collapsed and filtered. For each sample, productive Simpson clonality was calculated as the square root of Simpson's diversity index over productive rearrangements. TCRdb mirrors the immuneACCESS table, restricted to in-frame sequences. Some clones are absent from its copies; in checked studies, under half trace to an unresolved V gene, and the reason for the others is unknown. V, J and clone size are those of that table, while D and trimming were read from the DNA. Counted in this sample were fewer than 350,000 clones; roughly 85% of them appeared once. 1.9% of the sample goes to the ten largest clones.

Enrolling through a virtual design, the prospective study's participants ranged in age from about 18 to 89 years and lived across 24 United States geographic areas. In the prospective study, cohorts were assigned on the basis of participant-reported clinical history obtained from a screening survey and a study questionnaire. Exposed participants were defined as having been in contact with someone with a PCR-confirmed or clinician-diagnosed COVID-19 case within 2 weeks of study entry. Each participant in the prospective study had whole blood, serum and a nasopharyngeal or oropharyngeal swab collected by mobile phlebotomists. Over a roughly 2-month period, participants in the prospective study had the option of providing additional blood draws and questionnaires. Prospective study blood samples were shipped either frozen or at room temperature before DNA extraction. The research as a whole found: How much clinical and demographic metadata was included differed by source and by participant, and the metadata was provided uncurated.

Details on this clone: The specificity of this receptor is unknown. The input lacks base qualities; no much larger clone sits a single base away.

For this chain, trimming is 2 bases at the V end and 4 bases at the J end, and the number of junction bases without a gene match is 19. Via the germline V gene, CDR1 is SNHLY and CDR2 FYNNEI. Reading from cysteine to phenylalanine, the CDR3 counts 21 amino acids. Only CDR3 DNA is held: 63 bases, read in frame from base 1. The sequenced material came from PBMCs or T cells enriched from blood (not recorded which). The receptor chain draws on TRBV2 and TRBJ2-6; 8 central nucleotides agree with TRBD1. The sequence was collected from a woman in her twenties or thirties who had been exposed to COVID-19. Here is the DNA: TGTGCCAGCAGTGAATCCCCATCGGGACAGGACTACAGCCGAGGGGCCAACGTCCTGACTTTC. Protein translation: CASSESPSGQDYSRGANVLTF.